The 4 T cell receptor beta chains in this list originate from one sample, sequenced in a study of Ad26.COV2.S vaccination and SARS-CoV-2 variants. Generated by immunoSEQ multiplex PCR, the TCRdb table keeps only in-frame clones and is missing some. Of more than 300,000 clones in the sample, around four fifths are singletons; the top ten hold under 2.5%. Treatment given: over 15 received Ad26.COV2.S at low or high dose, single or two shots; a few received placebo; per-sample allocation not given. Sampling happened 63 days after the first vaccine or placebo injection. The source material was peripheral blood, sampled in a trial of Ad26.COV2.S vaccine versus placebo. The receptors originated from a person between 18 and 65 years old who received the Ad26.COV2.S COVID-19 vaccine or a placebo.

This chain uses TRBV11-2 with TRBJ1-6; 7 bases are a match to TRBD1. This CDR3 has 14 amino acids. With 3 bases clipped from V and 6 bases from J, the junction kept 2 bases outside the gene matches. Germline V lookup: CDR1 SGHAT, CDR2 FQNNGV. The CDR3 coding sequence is TGTGCCAGCAGCTTGGGACAGCCTAATTCACCCCTCCACTTT. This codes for CASSLGQPNSPLHF.

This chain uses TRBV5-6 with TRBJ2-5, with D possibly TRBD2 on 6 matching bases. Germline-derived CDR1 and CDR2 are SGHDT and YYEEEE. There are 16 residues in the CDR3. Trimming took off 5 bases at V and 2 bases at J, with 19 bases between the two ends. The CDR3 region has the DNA TGTGCCAGCAGACCGACGCGTGGAGGGTATCAAGAGACCCAGTACTTC. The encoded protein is CASRPTRGGYQETQYF.

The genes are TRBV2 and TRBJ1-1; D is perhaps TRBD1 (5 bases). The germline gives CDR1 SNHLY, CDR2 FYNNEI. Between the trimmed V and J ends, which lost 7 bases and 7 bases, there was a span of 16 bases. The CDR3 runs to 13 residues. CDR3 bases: TGTGCCAGCACTGGGACGCCCGTCGTTGAAGCTTTCTTT. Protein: CASTGTPVVEAFF.

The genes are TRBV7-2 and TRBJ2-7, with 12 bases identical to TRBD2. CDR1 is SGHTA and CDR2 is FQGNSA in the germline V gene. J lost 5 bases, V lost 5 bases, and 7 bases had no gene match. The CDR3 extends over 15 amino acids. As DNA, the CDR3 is TGTGCCAGCAGCCCTTCTAGCGGGGGGGTCCACGAGCAGTACTTC. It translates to CASSPSSGGVHEQYF.